Listed below are T cell receptor beta chains from one sample, sequenced in a study of T cell responses to AZD1222 COVID-19 vaccine. TCRdb's copy holds only in-frame clones and misses some; the assay was immunoSEQ multiplex PCR. The data contain about 180,000 clones, about nine tenths of them seen just once; the ten biggest clones take up approximately 1.9%. The starting material was peripheral blood, obtained 28 days after the second AZD1222 dose. The receptor set was obtained from an adult who received the AZD1222 COVID-19 vaccine. The CDR3 runs from the conserved cysteine through the conserved F or W. D genes are given only for firm matches. Only some rows state a clone size, as once, few, many or a class for expanded clones.

V	J	size	D	DNA	CDR3
TRBV14	TRBJ2-3	-	-	TGTGCCAGCAGCCAGATCCGCCTAGACACCTCAGATACGCAGTATTTT	CASSQIRLDTSDTQYF
TRBV5-4	TRBJ1-1	once	TRBD1	TGTGCCAGCAGCCTGGAACAGGGGGCTTACACTGAAGCTTTCTTT	CASSLEQGAYTEAFF
TRBV5-1	TRBJ2-7	-	TRBD2	TGCGCCAGCAGCCCGGGCGGGAGTCTCAACTACGAGCAGTACTTC	CASSPGGSLNYEQYF
TRBV5-4	TRBJ2-7	-	-	TGTGCCAGCAGTCTCCGGCAGGGTGAGGAGCAGTACTTC	CASSLRQGEEQYF
TRBV5-6	TRBJ2-1	-	-	TGTGCCAGCAGCCCGATTACAGGTTTCTACAATGAGCAGTTCTTC	CASSPITGFYNEQFF
TRBV6-5	TRBJ2-7	-	-	TGTGCCAGCATTTCAGGACCTACCTACGAGCAGTACTTC	CASISGPTYEQYF
TRBV7-3	TRBJ2-1	-	-	TGTGCCAGCGCTTTTTCGGGACCCAACAATGAGCAGTTCTTC	CASAFSGPNNEQFF
TRBV7-9	TRBJ1-2	-	-	TGTGCCAGCAGCTTGGGGACCCTTTATGGCTACACCTTC	CASSLGTLYGYTF
TRBV7-9	TRBJ1-2	-	TRBD1	TGTGCCAGCAGCCCATGGACAGGCTATAACTATGGCTACACCTTC	CASSPWTGYNYGYTF
TRBV18	TRBJ1-2	-	-	TGTGCCAGCTCATCAGAGTCCAACTATGGCTACACCTTC	CASSSESNYGYTF
TRBV29-1	TRBJ2-3	-	-	TGCAGCGTTGAAGATTGGGTTGAGGGGCGGGCGACAGATACGCAGTATTTT	CSVEDWVEGRATDTQYF
TRBV6-4	TRBJ1-3	once	-	TGTGCCAGCAGTGACACAGTGTTAACAGAACTCAGCTCTGGAAACACCATATATTTT	CASSDTVLTELSSGNTIYF
TRBV19	TRBJ2-7	few	TRBD1	TGTGCCACCGGACAGGGCTACGAGCAGTACTTC	CATGQGYEQYF
TRBV5-4	TRBJ1-4	-	TRBD1	TGTGCCAGCAGCTTACGGACAGGCACAGATGAAAAACTGTTTTTT	CASSLRTGTDEKLFF
TRBV3-1/TRBV3-2	TRBJ2-5	-	-	TGTGCCAGCAGCCAAGAGGCGGGGAAGTGGGAGACCCAGTACTTC	CASSQEAGKWETQYF
TRBV6-5	TRBJ2-1	-	-	TGTGCCAGCAGTTCGGGGGGCCGCTCCTACAATGAGCAGTTCTTC	CASSSGGRSYNEQFF
TRBV6-6	TRBJ1-6	-	-	TGTGCCAGCAGTCCCCGCGACTCTCGTATACGCGGTTCACCCCTCCACTTT	CASSPRDSRIRGSPLHF
TRBV7-6	TRBJ1-1	-	-	TGTGCCAGCAGCTCGGGGGCAGAAGCTTTCTTT	CASSSGAEAFF
TRBV3-1/TRBV3-2	TRBJ1-6	once	-	TGTGCCAGCAGCCAAGTAGAGGGCCGGACCCTCCACTTT	CASSQVEGRTLHF
TRBV6-2/TRBV6-3	TRBJ1-5	once	TRBD1	TGTGCCAGCAGTTCTGACCAGACAGGGGTCAAACAGCCCCAGCATTTT	CASSSDQTGVKQPQHF
TRBV4-1	TRBJ2-2	-	-	TGCGCCAGCAGCCAGAGCTCCCCCGGGGAGCTGTTTTTT	CASSQSSPGELFF
TRBV19	TRBJ1-4	-	-	TGTGCCAGTAGAACCGCTCTCCGGGACCTAGGGGGAAAACTGTTTTTT	CASRTALRDLGGKLFF
TRBV7-2	TRBJ2-7	-	TRBD2	TGTGCCAGCAGCTTGTCGACGGGGGGCTCCTACGAGCAGTACTTC	CASSLSTGGSYEQYF
TRBV5-1	TRBJ2-1	-	-	TGCGCCAGCAGCGTTCAATCCTACAATGAGCAGTTCTTC	CASSVQSYNEQFF
TRBV28	TRBJ2-3	-	-	TGTGCCAGCAGTTCCTCGGCAGCCTACATACATACGCAGTATTTT	CASSSSAAYIHTQYF
TRBV5-1	TRBJ2-7	-	-	TGCGCCAGCAGCACAAGTCCCCTCGCCTCCTACGAGCAGTACTTC	CASSTSPLASYEQYF
TRBV28	TRBJ1-1	-	-	TGTGCCACCTCCGCAGCTTTAATAGCTGAAGCTTTCTTT	CATSAALIAEAFF